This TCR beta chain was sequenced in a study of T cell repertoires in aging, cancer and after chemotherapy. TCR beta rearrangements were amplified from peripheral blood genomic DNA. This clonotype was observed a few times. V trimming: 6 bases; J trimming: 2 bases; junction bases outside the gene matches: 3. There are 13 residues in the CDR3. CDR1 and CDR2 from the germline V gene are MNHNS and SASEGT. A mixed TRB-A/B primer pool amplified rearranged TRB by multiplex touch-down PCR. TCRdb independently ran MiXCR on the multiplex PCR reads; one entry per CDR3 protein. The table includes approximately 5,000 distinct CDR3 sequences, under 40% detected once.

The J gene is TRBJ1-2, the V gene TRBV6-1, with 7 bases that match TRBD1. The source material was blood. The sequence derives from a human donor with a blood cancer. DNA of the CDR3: TGTGCCAGCAGGGTGGGACAGAACTATGGCTACACCTTC. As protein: CASRVGQNYGYTF.